This T cell receptor beta chain was retrieved from a study of shared clonotypes between healthy human individuals. Positively selected for CCR7, the CD45RO-negative cells used as naive CD8 cells excluded terminally differentiated effector memory CD45RA+ cells. Data came from immunoSEQ multiplex PCR; TCRdb stores just in-frame clones and leaves some out. The sample lists 1.5 million to 2.5 million clones, 85% to 95% occurring once. In germline, CDR1 is SGHRS, CDR2 YFSETQ. The germline V and J ends were trimmed by 6 bases and 1 base, with 16 bases remaining between them. The CDR3 runs 15 residues. The chain joins TRBV5-1 to TRBJ1-1, with D maybe TRBD1 (5 bases). Sequenced material: naive CD8+ T cells sorted from blood. The sequence came from a young man in good health. The CDR3 nucleotides read TGCGCCAGCACCAGGGTCCCACGGGAGAACACTGAAGCTTTCTTT. As protein: CASTRVPRENTEAFF.